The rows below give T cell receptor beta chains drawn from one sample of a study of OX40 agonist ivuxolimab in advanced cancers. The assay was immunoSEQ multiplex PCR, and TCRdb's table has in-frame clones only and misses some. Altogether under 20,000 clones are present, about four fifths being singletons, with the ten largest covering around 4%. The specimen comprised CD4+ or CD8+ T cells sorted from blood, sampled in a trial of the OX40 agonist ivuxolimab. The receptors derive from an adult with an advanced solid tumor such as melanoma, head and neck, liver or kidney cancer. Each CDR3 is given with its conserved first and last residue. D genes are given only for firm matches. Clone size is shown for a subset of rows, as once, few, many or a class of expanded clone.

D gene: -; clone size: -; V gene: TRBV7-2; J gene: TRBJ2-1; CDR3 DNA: TGTGCCAGCAGTCTGGACACGAATGAGCAGTTCTTC; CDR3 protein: CASSLDTNEQFF
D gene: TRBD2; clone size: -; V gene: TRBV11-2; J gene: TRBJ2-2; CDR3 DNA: TGTGCCAGCAGAATAGCGGGAAGCGGGGAGCTGTTTTTT; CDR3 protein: CASRIAGSGELFF
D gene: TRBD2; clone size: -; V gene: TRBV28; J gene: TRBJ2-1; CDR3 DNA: TGTGCCAGCAGCCCTGAGGTAGTAGCGGGAGGGCGTGAGCAGTTCTTC; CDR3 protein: CASSPEVVAGGREQFF
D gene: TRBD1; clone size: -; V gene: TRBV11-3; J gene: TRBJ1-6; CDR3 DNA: TGTGCCAGCAGCTTTGGGACAGTCTATAATTCACCCCTCCACTTT; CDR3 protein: CASSFGTVYNSPLHF
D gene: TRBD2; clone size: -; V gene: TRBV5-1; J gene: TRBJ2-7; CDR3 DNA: TGCGCCAGCAGCCAAGCGGGAGGTCAGGGCGAGCAGTACTTC; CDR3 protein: CASSQAGGQGEQYF
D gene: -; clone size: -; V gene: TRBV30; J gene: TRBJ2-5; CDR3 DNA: TGTGCCTGGAGTCCCTCGGGGCTAGCGAGGCCTGAGACCCAGTACTTC; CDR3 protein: CAWSPSGLARPETQYF
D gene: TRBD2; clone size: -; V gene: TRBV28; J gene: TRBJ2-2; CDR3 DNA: TGTGCCAGCAGTTTATTGGGACTAGTCGGCGTCGGGGAGCTGTTTTTT; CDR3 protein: CASSLLGLVGVGELFF
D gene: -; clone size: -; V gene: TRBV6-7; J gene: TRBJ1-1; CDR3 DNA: TGTGCCAGCAGTGATACGTACGGACACTATGTCGACACTGAAGCTTTCTTT; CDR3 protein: CASSDTYGHYVDTEAFF
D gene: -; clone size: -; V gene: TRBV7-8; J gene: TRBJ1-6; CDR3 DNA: TGTGCCAGCAGCCTGGGAGGGTCCGTAGGGGGGAAACCCCTCCACTTT; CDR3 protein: CASSLGGSVGGKPLHF
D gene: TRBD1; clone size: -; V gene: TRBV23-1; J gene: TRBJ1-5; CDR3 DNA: TGCGCCAGCAGTCGACCCCCACCGGGACAGGGGTGCGCTATAGGCCACAATCAGCCCCAGCATTTT; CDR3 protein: CASSRPPPGQGCAIGHNQPQHF
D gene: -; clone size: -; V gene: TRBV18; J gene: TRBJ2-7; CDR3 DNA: TGTGCCAGCTCCACCAGGGGCAGCTCCTACGAGCAGTACTTC; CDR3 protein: CASSTRGSSYEQYF
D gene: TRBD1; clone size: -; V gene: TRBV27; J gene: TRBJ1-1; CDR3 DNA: TGTGCCAGCAGACCCGACAGGGGGCGCACTGAAGCTTTCTTT; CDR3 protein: CASRPDRGRTEAFF
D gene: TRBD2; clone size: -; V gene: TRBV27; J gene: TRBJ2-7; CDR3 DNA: TGTGCCAGCAGTTTTGCGGGAGGGTACGAGCAGTACTTC; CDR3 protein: CASSFAGGYEQYF
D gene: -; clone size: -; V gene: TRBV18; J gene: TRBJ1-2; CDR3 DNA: TGTGCCAGCTCACCACCGGGAGTCAGCCCCTATGGCTACACCTTC; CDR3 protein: CASSPPGVSPYGYTF
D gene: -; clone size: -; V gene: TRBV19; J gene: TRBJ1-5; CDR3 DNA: TGTGCCAGTAGTATATCTGGTAGCAATCAGCCCCAGCATTTT; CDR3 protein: CASSISGSNQPQHF
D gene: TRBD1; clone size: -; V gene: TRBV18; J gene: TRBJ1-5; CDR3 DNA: TGTGCCAGCTCAGGGACAGACGGTCAGCCCCAGCATTTT; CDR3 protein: CASSGTDGQPQHF
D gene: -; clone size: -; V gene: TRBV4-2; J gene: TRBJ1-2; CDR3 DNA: TGTGCCAGCAGCTCCCCGGACGCCTATGGCTACACCTTC; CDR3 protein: CASSSPDAYGYTF
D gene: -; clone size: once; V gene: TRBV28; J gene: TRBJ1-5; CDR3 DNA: TGTGCCAGCAACTTTCCCTCTACCGTGCAGCCCCAGCATTTT; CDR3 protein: CASNFPSTVQPQHF
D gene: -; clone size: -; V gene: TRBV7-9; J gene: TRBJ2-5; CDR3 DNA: TGTGCCAGCAGCTTAGCTGGGATTGAAGGAGAGACCCAGTACTTC; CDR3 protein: CASSLAGIEGETQYF
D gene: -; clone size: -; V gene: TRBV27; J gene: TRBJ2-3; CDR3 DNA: TGTGCCAGCAGTTTGCGGCTACCTAGCACAGATACGCAGTATTTT; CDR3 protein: CASSLRLPSTDTQYF
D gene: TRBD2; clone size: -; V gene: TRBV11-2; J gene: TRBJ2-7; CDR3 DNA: TGTGCCAGCAGCTTCAGACTAGCGGGAGAATACGAGCAGTACTTC; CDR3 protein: CASSFRLAGEYEQYF
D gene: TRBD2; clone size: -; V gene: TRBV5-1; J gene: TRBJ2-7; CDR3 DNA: TGCGCCAGTGCAGGACTAGCGGGCGGGACCTACGAGCAGTACTTC; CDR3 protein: CASAGLAGGTYEQYF
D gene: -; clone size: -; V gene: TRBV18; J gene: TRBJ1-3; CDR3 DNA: TGTGCCAGCTCACCGACCCGCTCTGGAAACACCATATATTTT; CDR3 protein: CASSPTRSGNTIYF
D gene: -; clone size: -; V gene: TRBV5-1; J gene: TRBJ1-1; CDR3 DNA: TGCGCCAGCAGCTTGGACAGGGAGGGCACTGAAGCTTTCTTT; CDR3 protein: CASSLDREGTEAFF
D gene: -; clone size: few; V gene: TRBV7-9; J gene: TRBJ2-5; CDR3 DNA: TGTGCCAGCAGCTTAGGCATTAGCGGAGAGACCCAGTACTTC; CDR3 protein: CASSLGISGETQYF
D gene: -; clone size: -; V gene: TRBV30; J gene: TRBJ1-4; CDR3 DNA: TGTGCCTGGAGTGTGGGGTTTTTAGGTGAAAAACTGTTTTTT; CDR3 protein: CAWSVGFLGEKLFF
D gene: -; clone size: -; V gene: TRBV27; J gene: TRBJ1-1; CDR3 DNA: TGTGCCAGCAGCCCCGACTATGGGACTGAAGCTTTCTTT; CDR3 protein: CASSPDYGTEAFF
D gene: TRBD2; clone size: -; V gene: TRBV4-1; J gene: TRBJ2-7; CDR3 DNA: TGCGCCAGCAGCTCAGCAGCGGGGATAGCCTACGAGCAGTACTTC; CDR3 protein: CASSSAAGIAYEQYF
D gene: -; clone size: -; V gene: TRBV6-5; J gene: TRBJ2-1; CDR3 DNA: TGTGCCAGCAGTTACTCGAACCCCTACAATGAGCAGTTCTTC; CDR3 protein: CASSYSNPYNEQFF
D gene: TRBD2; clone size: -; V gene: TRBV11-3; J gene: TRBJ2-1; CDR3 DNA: TGTGCCAGCGGACAGCGGGAGGGATCCTACAATGAGCAGTTCTTC; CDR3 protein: CASGQREGSYNEQFF
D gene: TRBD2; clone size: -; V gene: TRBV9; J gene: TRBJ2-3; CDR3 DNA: TGTGCCAGCAGCGTAGCGAGGACCGGGACTAGCGGGAGATCCACAGATACGCAGTATTTT; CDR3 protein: CASSVARTGTSGRSTDTQYF
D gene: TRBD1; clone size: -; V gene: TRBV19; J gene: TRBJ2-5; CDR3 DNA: TGTGCCAGTAGTAAGGGACAGGGGAGTACGAAGACCCAGTACTTC; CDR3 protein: CASSKGQGSTKTQYF
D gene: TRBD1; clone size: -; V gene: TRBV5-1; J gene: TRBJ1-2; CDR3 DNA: TGCGCCAGCAGCTTGGGGACAGGGGGTCGTGGCTACACCTTC; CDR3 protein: CASSLGTGGRGYTF
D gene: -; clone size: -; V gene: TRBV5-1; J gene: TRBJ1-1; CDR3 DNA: TGCGCCAGCAGCTTGGCCGTACAGGATTATGAAGCTTTCTTT; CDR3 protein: CASSLAVQDYEAFF
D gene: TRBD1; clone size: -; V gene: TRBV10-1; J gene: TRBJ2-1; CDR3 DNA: TGCGCCAGCAGTGACAACAGGGGGTACAATGAGCAGTTCTTC; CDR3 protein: CASSDNRGYNEQFF
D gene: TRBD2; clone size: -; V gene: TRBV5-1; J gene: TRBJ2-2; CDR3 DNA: TGCGCCAGCAGCCAACTAGCGGGAGCCTCGGGCGGGGAGCTGTTTTTT; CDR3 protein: CASSQLAGASGGELFF
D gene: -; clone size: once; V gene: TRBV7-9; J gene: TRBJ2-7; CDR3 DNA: TGTGCCAGCAGCTTAGATAGGGAAGTTGGCGAGCAGTACTTC; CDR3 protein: CASSLDREVGEQYF